The following is a TCR beta chain sequence with its context. No cognate antigen has been identified for it. The sample holds no much larger clone one base away, and base qualities are not on file. Trimming removed 0 bases from V and 6 bases from J, leaving 4 bases between the germline ends. The CDR3 holds 11 amino acids from the cysteine to the phenylalanine. Only the CDR3 DNA stays, 33 bases, in frame from base 1. The germline V gene encodes CDR1 SGDLS and CDR2 YYNGEE. Every donor was a healthy Caucasian. Three pairs of female monozygotic twins, all aged roughly 18 to 29 years, were included in the twin cohort. CD4+ and CD8+ T cell populations were isolated with positive isolation kits from Invitrogen. This sample is part of a study of identical twins (dated by TCRdb to 2016 to 2017). Concerning the study at large: The study deep-sequenced TCR alpha and beta repertoires from monozygotic twins, unrelated adults of various ages and cord blood to test whether fetal clonotypes persist. To rule out contamination, the twin experiments were replicated at different times with different library preparation protocols.

Here is what the overall study found, with its caveats: Fewer insertions were carried by abundant cord blood beta clonotypes; a weaker similar trend was observed in young adult naive repertoires, while no such trend was observed in memory repertoires. Recombination models systematically underestimated out-of-frame TCR alpha sharing in monozygotic twins but agreed with sharing between unrelated individuals. A weaker excess of twin sharing was found in beta out-of-frame sequences because the signal-to-noise ratio was lowered by fewer shared sequences. Zero-insertion analyses could be partly confounded by invariant T cells such as MAIT and iNKT, though diverse VJ usage argued against such confounding for most clonotypes. Out-of-frame TCR alpha sequences shared between twins showed an excess of low generation-probability sequences compared with coincidental sharing between unrelated individuals. Conclusions relied on cross-sectional statistical analysis, since the same donors could not be followed over many years.

Libraries were made using 5' RACE. Sequencer: Illumina HiSeq 2000. Template switching added a universal primer binding site, and the final cDNA carried a unique molecular identifier that allowed TCR cDNA molecules to be counted accurately. First-strand cDNA for TCR alpha and beta chains was synthesized from specific primers in the conserved constant-segment region. To control for contamination, every cDNA library carried two barcodes: a SMART-Mk sample barcode plus Illumina barcodes. TruSeq adapter sequences and Illumina sample barcodes were added in two successive PCR steps. Sequencing of the TCR alpha and beta cDNA libraries was done on the Illumina HiSeq platform using custom primers. In the source study's methods: Raw reads were processed with MiGEC to extract unique molecular identifiers, and MiXCR was used to determine CDR3 positions. Recombination models were inferred per individual with the repgenHMM and IGoR tools using an EM algorithm. The analysis of shared clonotypes was done with the tcR package in R, with sharing normalized by the product of cloneset sizes. Out-of-frame nonproductive sequences were analyzed to study raw recombination free of thymic and clonal selection effects. The public reads were run again by TCRdb, first through fastp at Q25 and then through MiXCR, and only productive beta chains were kept. Each CDR3 protein gets just one entry, which takes the most common genes and DNA from the rows behind it. It is TCRdb's table, rather than the study itself, that gives the V and J calls and clone size. The sample profile shows nearly 200,000 distinct CDR3 sequences; around 15% of them were found once. Clones ranked in the top ten supply roughly two fifths of the sample.

These data were likewise used in another study, on T cells expressing NK-cell markers. The second study's paper adds: Three sorted T-cell subsets (CD3+CD56+NKG2C+, CD3+CD56+NKG2C- and CD3+CD56-NKG2C+) from 8 or 9 donors had their TCR beta-chain repertoires profiled. Seven of the eight sequenced donors were HCMV-seropositive and one was HCMV-seronegative. To restrict sorting to alphabetaTCR-expressing T cells, an anti-gammadeltaTCR antibody was added in several experiments. For roughly 6 donors, the dominant CD3+CD56+NKG2C+ clonotypes were among the top 10 CD8+ clonotypes and accounted for about 1.0-7.0% of CD8+ T cells. Those dominant clonotypes were again the most abundant among CD3+CD56-NKG2C+ cells in a handful of donors, at 28.3-60.1%. Whether the expanded NKG2C-expressing T cell clones were specific for HCMV antigens remained unclear. The eight sequenced donors were randomly selected healthy volunteers, three men and five women. HCMV serostatus was determined by detecting HCMV-specific IgG in serum with a commercial ELISA kit. MIGEC handled demultiplexing of the reads and grouping by UMI, while MiTCR was used to assemble and quantify clonotypes. To remove erroneous sequences, TCR cDNA sequences were retained only when supported by two or more reads. The tcR package was used for downstream repertoire analysis, with clonotypes matched between fractions based on CDR3 nucleotide sequence plus V segment. VDJmatch was used to annotate antigen specificity against VDJdb, with one amino acid substitution in CDR3 allowed.

This receptor was taken from a woman aged 18-35 years in good health. Rearrangement joined TRBV9 to TRBJ2-7, with no D gene named confidently. Material for sequencing was CD8+ T cells sorted from blood. The nucleotide sequence reads as follows: TGTGCCAGCAGCGTAGGGGCCGAGCAGTACTTC. Its amino acids are CASSVGAEQYF.